The rows below give T cell receptor beta chains drawn from one sample of a study of shared clonotypes between healthy human individuals. Profiled with immunoSEQ multiplex PCR; TCRdb holds only in-frame clones, not every one. This table holds about 2,500,000 clones, around 94% found once. Sequencing input: naive CD4+ T cells sorted from blood. Source of these receptors: a young man in good health. Both conserved end residues are part of each CDR3.

v_call	j_call	cdr3_aa
TRBV18	TRBJ1-3	CASSPEVGSSGNTIYF
TRBV19	TRBJ1-1	CASSLGLLMNTEAFF
TRBV12-5	TRBJ2-7	CASGLEWGGRKYF
TRBV18	TRBJ2-7	CASSAGQGPYEQYF
TRBV30	TRBJ1-5	CAWSDRGRSNQPQHF
TRBV7-6	TRBJ1-1	CASSFRGELEAFF
TRBV2	TRBJ2-2	CASSSQGYTGELFF
TRBV25-1	TRBJ2-1	CASSDRTGEQFF
TRBV5-1	TRBJ2-3	CASSWTSGPTDTQYF
TRBV6-1	TRBJ1-6	CASSEGSIGGGSTLHF
TRBV10-1	TRBJ2-2	CASSDFWDYRNTGELFF
TRBV10-3	TRBJ2-7	CAISEGPIPYEQYF
TRBV7-9	TRBJ2-5	CASSLGSGGAGETQYF
TRBV5-4	TRBJ2-7	CASSRTGAYEQYF
TRBV30	TRBJ1-2	CAWWPYGYTF